Each of the 29 T cell receptor beta chains below was sequenced from the same sample in a study of CD8 T cells in Susac syndrome. RNA in amounts of about 0.5 to 1 ug was reverse transcribed with random hexamers. TCRdb processed the immunoSEQ multiplex PCR reads anew with MiXCR; each CDR3 protein has one entry. The sample includes fewer than 350,000 distinct CDR3 sequences, around 90% of them seen just once. Sequencing input: CD4+ T cells from PBMCs. The source is a human donor with multiple sclerosis.

CDR3 DNA sequence: TGTGCCAGCAGCTTAGCGGGGTCAGACAGGTCGGTCGGCTACACCTTC. Amino acid sequence: CASSLAGSDRSVGYTF. The V call is TRBV7-9, the J call TRBJ1-2, with a weak D call TRBD1 (6 bases). Per the germline V gene, CDR1 is SEHNR and CDR2 is FQNEAQ (reference sequence). With 0 bases removed from V and 8 bases from J, the gap between germline ends came to 19 bases. The CDR3 spans 16 residues. Based on the CDR3 plus reference TRBV7-9 and TRBJ1-2, the full variable domain is DTGVSQNPRHKITKRGQNVTFRCDPISEHNRLYWYRQTLGQGPEFLTYFQNEAQLEKSRLLSDRFSAERPKGSFSTLEIQRTEQGDSAMYLCASSLAGSDRSVGYTFGSGTRLTVV.

The gene calls are TRBV2 and TRBJ1-2, with a weak D call TRBD1 (5 bases). Trimming took 2 bases from V and 5 from J, leaving 18 bases between them. The length of the CDR3 is 16 residues. Germline V lookup: CDR1 SNHLY, CDR2 FYNNEI. CDR3 nucleotide sequence: TGTGCCAGCAGTGAATCCAGTCTCACAGGTTTATATGGCTACACCTTC. Encoded protein: CASSESSLTGLYGYTF.

The chain has TRBV6-5 and TRBJ1-1, with 8 bases identical to TRBD1. Germline CDR1 and CDR2: MNHEY and SVGAGI. V gave up 1 base and J gave up 0 bases; unmatched junction bases: 10. This CDR3 is 18 amino acids long. This CDR3 is CASSYFGRGLGMNTEAFF. The CDR3 bases are TGTGCCAGCAGTTACTTTGGCAGGGGGCTTGGCATGAACACTGAAGCTTTCTTT.

V usage is TRBV20-1 and J usage is TRBJ2-1, with D perhaps TRBD2 (5 bases). The length of the CDR3 is 16 residues. Germline loops: CDR1 DFQATT, CDR2 SNEGSKA (reference sequence). Trimming removed 1 base from V and 0 bases from J, with 13 bases in between. CDR3 sequence reads: CSARAGGSSSYNEQFF. CDR3 sequence (DNA): TGCAGTGCTAGAGCCGGAGGAAGTAGCTCCTACAATGAGCAGTTCTTC.

The CDR3 DNA follows: TGTGCCAGCAGTGAAAGCGGACGCACAGATACGCAGTATTTT. This translates into CASSESGRTDTQYF. V is TRBV2 and J is TRBJ2-3, with a possible D match to TRBD2 (5 bases). Trimming cost V 2 bases and J 1 base, with 7 bases left between them. The germline gives CDR1 SNHLY, CDR2 FYNNEI. The CDR3 has 14 residues.

The chain links TRBV12-3 or TRBV12-4 to TRBJ1-1; perhaps TRBD1 as D (6 bases). The CDR3 has 14 residues. V was clipped by 6 bases and J by 0 bases, with 11 bases between them. Here the CDR3 DNA reads TGTGCCAGCAGGGAGGACAGAATGAACACTGAAGCTTTCTTT. Its protein product is CASREDRMNTEAFF.

The chain couples TRBV20-1 to TRBJ1-3; possible D gene TRBD1, 5 bases. This CDR3 has 17 amino acids. Trimming took 6 bases from V and 1 from J, leaving 22 bases between them. CDR1 is DFQATT, CDR2 SNEGSKA, per germline (reference sequence). CDR3: CSARVVGVVGSGNTIYF. CDR3 DNA sequence: TGCAGTGCGCGGGTGGTGGGGGTTGTAGGTTCTGGAAACACCATATATTTT.

This chain uses TRBV7-9 with TRBJ1-3; TRBD1 agrees at 9 bases. The V gene's germline CDR1 is SEHNR and CDR2 FQNEAQ (reference sequence). J lost 8 bases, V lost 4 bases, and 6 bases had no gene match. The CDR3 has 14 residues. The CDR3: CASSSRTGADTIYF. As DNA, the CDR3 is TGTGCCAGCAGCTCCAGGACAGGGGCAGACACCATATATTTT. The full variable domain, in which reference TRBV7-9 and TRBJ1-3 provide the parts outside the CDR3, is DTGVSQNPRHKITKRGQNVTFRCDPISEHNRLYWYRQTLGQGPEFLTYFQNEAQLEKSRLLSDRFSAERPKGSFSTLEIQRTEQGDSAMYLCASSSRTGADTIYFGEGSWLTVV.

The gene calls are TRBV30 and TRBJ1-6; TRBD1 might be the D (6 bases). This CDR3 region has 13 residues. Looked up from germline, CDR1 is GTSNPN and CDR2 is SVGIG (reference sequence). V was trimmed by 6 bases and J by 7 bases, leaving 13 bases between them. CDR3 sequence (DNA): TGTGCCTGCTCCGGACAGCGAAATTCACCCCTCCACTTT. Translation gives CACSGQRNSPLHF.

The rearrangement links TRBV4-2 to TRBJ1-3, with 10 nucleotides matching TRBD1. Germline V gene sequence: CDR1 LGHNA, CDR2 YNFKEQ. The CDR3 runs 16 residues. Unmatched junction bases numbered 3, after V lost 2 bases and J lost 2 bases. CDR3 DNA: TGTGCCAGCAGCCAACGGGACAGGGGAACTGGAAACACCATATATTTT. As protein: CASSQRDRGTGNTIYF.

This chain links TRBV6-2 or TRBV6-3 with TRBJ2-3, with no clear D. Germline lookup yields CDR1 MNHEY and CDR2 SVGEGT. V lost 2 bases to trimming and J lost 2 bases, with 14 bases between them. CDR3 length: 16 residues. The CDR3 sequence is CASSYQPTRATDTQYF. The DNA for the CDR3 is TGTGCCAGCAGTTACCAGCCAACAAGAGCCACAGATACGCAGTATTTT.

Here the CDR3 DNA reads TGTGCCAGCACCCCCAGTAGGACTGAAGCTTTCTTT. Translating it yields CASTPSRTEAFF. The J gene is TRBJ1-1, the V gene TRBV6-1; D remains unclear. The length of the CDR3 is 12 residues. The V gene's germline CDR1 is MNHNS and CDR2 SASEGT. Trimming left V 7 bases short and J 5 bases short, with 11 bases between.

The chain has TRBV6-5 and TRBJ1-3, with D unclear. The CDR3 length is 14 residues. V lost 8 bases and J 0 bases, leaving 11 bases between the germline ends. The V gene's germline CDR1 is MNHEY and CDR2 SVGAGI. The CDR3 sequence is CASGDISSGNTIYF. CDR3 DNA: TGTGCCAGCGGCGACATATCCTCTGGAAACACCATATATTTT.

The CDR3: CASSRTPPGTGVHKSEQFF. The CDR3 DNA reads TGTGCCAGCAGCCGCACCCCACCCGGGACAGGGGTGCACAAAAGTGAGCAGTTCTTC. The chain links TRBV7-9 to TRBJ2-1, with 10 bases that match TRBD1. This CDR3 has 19 residues. The junction had 22 bases not matched to a gene; V was cut back by 5 bases and J by 9 bases. CDR1 is SEHNR and CDR2 is FQNEAQ in the germline V gene (reference sequence).

The chain joins TRBV2 to TRBJ2-1, with a weak D call TRBD1 (5 bases). Trimming pared 3 bases from V and 6 bases from J, leaving 18 bases between. The CDR3 totals 16 residues. Germline CDR1 reads SNHLY; CDR2 reads FYNNEI. This CDR3 is CASSEIGAAFGNEQFF. CDR3 coding DNA: TGTGCCAGCAGTGAGATAGGGGCGGCTTTCGGCAATGAGCAGTTCTTC.

Regarding this clonotype: An end of the junction differs from the germline gene, which may be a read error. V and J are TRBV7-7 and TRBJ2-5, with D maybe TRBD2 (5 bases). Germline V lookup: CDR1 SSHAT, CDR2 FNYEAQ (reference sequence). CDR3 length equals 13 residues. CDR3: CASSLADGETQYF. CDR3 DNA: TGTGCTAGCAGCCTAGCTGACGGGGAGACCCAGTACTTC.

This chain connects TRBV18 to TRBJ2-3, with 12 bases identical to TRBD2. CDR3 length: 17 residues. J was trimmed by 6 bases and V by 3 bases; bases with no gene match: 10. Per the germline V gene, CDR1 is KGHSH and CDR2 is LQKENI. The CDR3 loop reads CASSPYRLAGASDTQYF. The CDR3 DNA follows: TGTGCCAGCTCACCCTACCGACTAGCGGGAGCGTCCGATACGCAGTATTTT.

The rearrangement links TRBV29-1 to TRBJ2-7; D is undetermined. Germline CDR1 and CDR2: SQVTM and ANQGSEA. With 5 bases removed from V and 0 bases from J, the gap between germline ends came to 11 bases. The CDR3 is 13 amino acids. This chain's CDR3 is CSVRSLTSYEQYF. The DNA of the CDR3 is TGCAGCGTTCGGAGTCTAACCTCCTACGAGCAGTACTTC.

The genes are TRBV5-8 and TRBJ2-1, with 8 bases matching TRBD2. This CDR3 has 15 residues. The germline gives CDR1 SGHTS, CDR2 YDEGEE. The ends lost 1 base at V and 10 bases at J; junction bases unmatched: 10. The CDR3 loop is CASSLIRGGQGEQFF. The CDR3 DNA reads as TGTGCCAGCAGCTTGATCCGGGGGGGCCAAGGGGAGCAGTTCTTC.

This CDR3 reads CASSPTADRKAFF. CDR3 in DNA: TGTGCCAGCTCACCCACTGCGGACAGGAAGGCTTTCTTT. The J gene is TRBJ1-1, the V gene TRBV18; TRBD1 matches 7 bases. The germline CDR1 and CDR2 sequences are KGHSH and LQKENI. CDR3 length equals 13 residues. The J segment lost 11 bases and the V segment lost 3 bases, leaving 9 bases of the junction unmatched.

The rearrangement uses TRBV19 and TRBJ2-7; 10 positions match TRBD1. Germline CDR1 and CDR2: LNHDA and SQIVND (reference sequence). After removal of 8 bases from V and 5 bases from J, the junction contained 3 bases not matched to a gene. This CDR3 is 12 amino acids long. The CDR3 nucleotides read TGTGCCAGTGGACAGGGGGACCACGAGCAGTACTTC. Translated, it gives CASGQGDHEQYF. The variable domain in full, with the rest retrieved from reference TRBV19 and TRBJ2-7, is DGGITQSPKYLFRKEGQNVTLSCEQNLNHDAMYWYRQDPGQGLRLIYYSQIVNDFQKGDIAEGYSVSREKKESFPLTVTSAQKNPTAFYLCASGQGDHEQYFGPGTRLTVT.

The rearrangement links TRBV20-1 to TRBJ2-5, with 8 bases lining up with TRBD2. CDR1 and CDR2 from the germline V gene are DFQATT and SNEGSKA (reference sequence). This CDR3 contains 13 residues. J was trimmed by 2 bases and V by 3 bases; bases with no gene match: 2. The CDR3 loop reads CSASGRDQETQYF. CDR3 bases: TGCAGTGCTAGCGGGAGGGATCAAGAGACCCAGTACTTC.

The V and J genes are TRBV3-1 and TRBJ2-7; no firm D call. Per germline, CDR1 LGHDT and CDR2 YNNKEL (reference sequence). This CDR3 spans 12 amino acids. With 5 bases removed from V and 6 bases from J, the gap between germline ends came to 11 bases. The CDR3 is CASSERWSEQYF. For the CDR3, the DNA is TGTGCCAGCAGCGAGAGGTGGAGCGAGCAGTACTTC.

The chain's CDR3 is CASRLSSGFSDTQYF. CDR3 bases: TGCGCCAGCAGACTGAGTAGCGGGTTTTCAGATACGCAGTATTTT. This rearrangement joins TRBV5-1 to TRBJ2-3; 7 bases map to TRBD2. Germline V gives CDR1 SGHRS, CDR2 YFSETQ. CDR3 length: 15 residues. V was clipped by 5 bases and J by 4 bases; unmatched bases: 10.

CDR3 sequence reads: CASSPGRWDTQYF. CDR3 DNA sequence: TGTGCCAGCAGTCCGGGACGCTGGGATACGCAGTATTTT. The gene calls are TRBV12-3 or TRBV12-4 and TRBJ2-3; D may match TRBD1 or TRBD2 (5 bases each). V lost 5 bases, J lost 6 bases, and 12 bases lay in between. This CDR3 has 13 amino acids.

The rearrangement uses TRBV3-1 and TRBJ1-2; the D gene is possibly TRBD1 (5 bases). Germline V gene sequence: CDR1 LGHDT, CDR2 YNNKEL (reference sequence). Between the trimmed V and J ends, which lost 2 bases and 5 bases, there was a span of 18 bases. CDR3 length equals 16 residues. The CDR3 DNA reads TGTGCCAGCAGCCAAAGCGCGGAGGGGAGAAAGTATGGCTACACCTTC. As protein: CASSQSAEGRKYGYTF.

The J gene is TRBJ2-5, the V gene TRBV7-9; TRBD2 is a possible D gene (5 bases). The CDR3 runs 13 residues. Trimming pared 2 bases from V and 5 bases from J, leaving 9 bases between. Germline CDR1 is SEHNR and CDR2 is FQNEAQ (reference sequence). CDR3 residues: CASSLRSAETQYF. CDR3 sequence (DNA): TGTGCCAGCAGCTTACGTAGCGCCGAGACCCAGTACTTC.

J is TRBJ1-3 and V is TRBV19, with D possibly matching TRBD1 (6 bases). Trimming cost V 3 bases and J 0 bases, with 9 bases left between them. The CDR3 is 15 amino acids. The germline V gene has CDR1 LNHDA and CDR2 SQIVND (reference sequence). The CDR3 nucleotides are TGTGCCAGTAGTATCAGGGGCCGCTCTGGAAACACCATATATTTT. It specifies CASSIRGRSGNTIYF. Combining the CDR3 with reference TRBV19 and TRBJ1-3 gives the whole variable domain DGGITQSPKYLFRKEGQNVTLSCEQNLNHDAMYWYRQDPGQGLRLIYYSQIVNDFQKGDIAEGYSVSREKKESFPLTVTSAQKNPTAFYLCASSIRGRSGNTIYFGEGSWLTVV.

This clonotype was picked up a small number of times. The chain joins TRBV7-9 to TRBJ2-7, with unresolved D. The length of the CDR3 is 14 residues. Germline V gene lookup returns CDR1 SEHNR and CDR2 FQNEAQ (reference sequence). With 3 bases removed from V and 1 base from J, the gap between germline ends came to 10 bases. CDR3 DNA sequence: TGTGCCAGCAGCTTGGTCGGATCTTCCTACGAGCAGTACTTC. Its protein product is CASSLVGSSYEQYF.